Below are 26 T cell receptor beta chains sequenced from a single sample in a study of blood T cell repertoires in COVID-19. Repertoires were generated with immunoSEQ multiplex PCR, while TCRdb's copy carries only in-frame clones and drops some. This table has about 200,000 clones, 70% to 90% appearing once. The sequencing sample was made of peripheral blood. These receptors were taken from a human donor in a cohort sampled during active COVID-19.

V usage is TRBV6-5 and J usage is TRBJ2-1; 10 nucleotides match TRBD2. Germline assignment: CDR1 MNHEY and CDR2 SVGAGI. The CDR3 runs 15 residues. The J segment lost 4 bases and the V segment lost 4 bases, leaving 4 bases of the junction unmatched. CDR3 nucleotides: TGTGCCAGCAGTTTCGGACTAGCGGCGTACAATGAGCAGTTCTTC. Amino acids: CASSFGLAAYNEQFF.

This clone was counted a few times. The chain employs TRBV5-4 and TRBJ1-3; 7 bases are a match to TRBD1. The trim removed 4 bases at V and 4 bases at J, leaving 11 bases unmatched. Germline assignment: CDR1 SGHNT and CDR2 YYREEE (reference sequence). There are 16 residues in the CDR3. CDR3 coding DNA: TGTGCCAGCAGCGCTGGGACAGCCCGGAGGGGAAACACCATATATTTT. It yields the protein CASSAGTARRGNTIYF.

In its sample, this clone was seen a few times. The CDR3 is CASSIEPRDSAEAFF. Here the CDR3 DNA reads TGTGCCAGTAGTATAGAACCCCGGGACAGCGCTGAAGCTTTCTTT. V and J are TRBV19 and TRBJ1-1; TRBD1 matches 7 bases. This CDR3 region has 15 residues. Germline CDR1 LNHDA, CDR2 SQIVND (reference sequence). With V trimmed by 0 bases and J by 6 bases, 7 bases remained unmatched.

The chain carries TRBV28 and TRBJ2-3, with D possibly TRBD1 on 6 matching bases. The CDR3 has 14 residues. Germline CDR1 reads MDHEN; CDR2 reads SYDVKM. V lost 5 bases to trimming and J lost 2 bases, with 11 bases between them. DNA of the CDR3: TGTGCCAGCAGTCCTAGACAGGACACAGATACGCAGTATTTT. It yields the protein CASSPRQDTDTQYF.

V and J are TRBV19 and TRBJ1-5, with 7 nucleotides matching TRBD1. After removal of 5 bases from V and 8 bases from J, the junction contained 18 bases not matched to a gene. The germline gives CDR1 LNHDA, CDR2 SQIVND (reference sequence). The CDR3 covers 17 residues. The CDR3: CASSPRQGKGPLEPQHF. The CDR3 DNA follows: TGTGCCAGTAGTCCCCGACAGGGTAAGGGGCCGTTGGAGCCCCAGCATTTT.

As concerns this clone: The same CDR3 also results from other DNA sequences found in this sample. V usage is TRBV7-9 and J usage is TRBJ1-1; D unresolved. Germline lookup yields CDR1 SEHNR and CDR2 FQNEAQ (reference sequence). Trimming removed 3 bases from V and 3 bases from J, with 8 bases in between. The CDR3 is made up of 13 amino acids. The CDR3 nucleotides read TGTGCCAGCAGCTTCGGCGGGGACACTGAAGCTTTCTTT. Residues: CASSFGGDTEAFF.

This chain connects TRBV19 to TRBJ1-5; D unresolved. Germline CDR1 reads LNHDA; CDR2 reads SQIVND (reference sequence). The CDR3 consists of 14 residues. Between the trimmed V and J ends, which lost 9 bases and 2 bases, there was a span of 14 bases. The CDR3 sequence is CASHPDTRNQPQHF. The DNA of the CDR3 is TGTGCCAGCCACCCCGACACCCGCAATCAGCCCCAGCATTTT.

The chain has TRBV18 and TRBJ2-7, with D perhaps TRBD1 (6 bases). The CDR3 is 14 residues long. Trimming removed 0 bases at V and 2 bases at J, with 8 bases between. Germline V lookup: CDR1 KGHSH, CDR2 LQKENI. As DNA, the CDR3 is TGTGCCAGCTCACCACCGACAGGACCCTACGAGCAGTACTTC. Translating it yields CASSPPTGPYEQYF.

The V and J genes are TRBV5-1 and TRBJ2-1; TRBD2 matches 7 bases. The CDR3 has 16 amino acids. J gave up 5 bases and V 4 bases, and 12 bases lay outside the gene matches. Per the germline V gene, CDR1 is SGHRS and CDR2 is YFSETQ. CDR3 sequence: CASSPDGGGLHNEQFF. Here the CDR3 DNA reads TGCGCCAGCAGCCCGGATGGGGGGGGTCTCCACAATGAGCAGTTCTTC.

This chain uses TRBV18 with TRBJ1-5; the match to TRBD1 covers 9 bases. The CDR3 is 15 amino acids. The trim removed 2 bases at V and 2 bases at J, leaving 1 base unmatched. Germline loops: CDR1 KGHSH, CDR2 LQKENI. The CDR3 reads CASSPTGGGNQPQHF. The CDR3 nucleotides are TGTGCCAGCTCACCAACAGGGGGCGGCAATCAGCCCCAGCATTTT.

This clone was counted once. The J gene is TRBJ2-7, the V gene TRBV6-5; 11 bases fit TRBD2. This CDR3 is 14 amino acids long. The germline gives CDR1 MNHEY, CDR2 SVGAGI. V trimming: 4 bases; J trimming: 3 bases; junction bases outside the gene matches: 2. DNA for the CDR3: TGTGCCAGCAGTTCCCTAGCGGGGGGCTACGAGCAGTACTTC. Its translation is CASSSLAGGYEQYF.

V and J are TRBV5-1 and TRBJ2-1; 10 nucleotides agree with TRBD1. The germline CDR1 and CDR2 sequences are SGHRS and YFSETQ. The CDR3 extends over 15 amino acids. V gave up 2 bases and J gave up 6 bases; unmatched junction bases: 5. For the CDR3, the DNA is TGCGCCAGCAGCTTAGGGACAGGGGAAGGCAATGAGCAGTTCTTC. The encoded protein is CASSLGTGEGNEQFF. Based on the CDR3 plus reference TRBV5-1 and TRBJ2-1, the full variable domain is KAGVTQTPRYLIKTRGQQVTLSCSPISGHRSVSWYQQTPGQGLQFLFEYFSETQRNKGNFPGRFSGRQFSNSRSEMNVSTLELGDSALYLCASSLGTGEGNEQFFGPGTRLTVL.

The genes are TRBV27 and TRBJ1-5, with no clear D. Deletions cut 0 bases from V and 7 bases from J, with 10 bases between. The CDR3 is 14 amino acids. Germline values: CDR1 MNHEY, CDR2 SMNVEV (reference sequence). The CDR3 region has the DNA TGTGCCAGCAGTTTATCGAGGGCGAAGCAGCCCCAGCATTTT. Its translation is CASSLSRAKQPQHF.

The chain has TRBV6-4 and TRBJ2-1; 12 bases agree with TRBD2. The ends lost 8 bases at V and 4 bases at J; junction bases unmatched: 6. The germline V gene has CDR1 MRHNA and CDR2 SNTAGT. This CDR3 spans 15 amino acids. The CDR3 is CASGLAGSIYNEQFF. Here the CDR3 DNA reads TGTGCCAGCGGACTAGCGGGATCAATATACAATGAGCAGTTCTTC.

Concerning this clone: Other DNA variants within this sample encode the same CDR3. This chain links TRBV7-2 with TRBJ2-5; TRBD2 might be the D (6 bases). V gave up 0 bases and J gave up 4 bases, with 6 bases separating them. Germline assignment: CDR1 SGHTA and CDR2 FQGNSA. This CDR3 contains 13 residues. CDR3 sequence: CASSLARGETQYF. The CDR3 nucleotides are TGTGCCAGCAGCTTAGCGCGGGGAGAGACCCAGTACTTC.

This chain links TRBV7-2 with TRBJ1-2; 9 bases line up with TRBD1. V lost 10 bases, J lost 4 bases, and 13 bases stayed unmatched. From germline, CDR1 is SGHTA and CDR2 FQGNSA. CDR3 size: 15 residues. CDR3 loop: CATAAGQGTSYGYTF. DNA for the CDR3: TGTGCCACGGCGGCCGGACAGGGGACTAGCTATGGCTACACCTTC.

For this clone: The sample carries other DNA sequences with the same CDR3. The chain uses TRBV11-3 and TRBJ2-3; D is unresolved. In germline, CDR1 is SGHNT, CDR2 YENEEA. This CDR3 region has 12 residues. V dropped 5 bases and J dropped 3 bases, with 6 bases sitting between them. The CDR3 here is CASSQNTDTQYF. Here the CDR3 DNA reads TGTGCCAGCAGCCAGAATACAGATACGCAGTATTTT.

This clone was seen only a few times. This sequence joins TRBV2 and TRBJ2-7; TRBD2 is a possible D gene (5 bases). The CDR3 spans 14 residues. V was shortened by 5 bases and J by 5 bases, with 16 bases between the two germline ends. CDR1 is SNHLY, CDR2 FYNNEI, per germline. The CDR3 loop is CASSLRTPRDEQYF. CDR3 sequence (DNA): TGTGCCAGCAGTCTTCGGACTCCCCGGGACGAGCAGTACTTC.

The V and J genes are TRBV7-6 and TRBJ2-2, with TRBD1 identical over 10 bases. The CDR3 consists of 14 residues. The germline CDR1 and CDR2 sequences are SGHVS and FNYEAQ. V trimming: 5 bases; J trimming: 7 bases; junction bases outside the gene matches: 4. The CDR3: CASSLGQGSGELFF. The CDR3 nucleotides are TGTGCCAGCAGCCTGGGACAGGGGAGCGGGGAGCTGTTTTTT.

The rearrangement links TRBV29-1 to TRBJ1-2; 10 nucleotides agree with TRBD1. The CDR3 has 14 amino acids. V shed 4 bases and J 8 bases; nucleotides not matched to a gene: 10. Germline lookup yields CDR1 SQVTM and CDR2 ANQGSEA. This CDR3 is CSVVGTGASTGYTF. As DNA, the CDR3 is TGCAGCGTTGTTGGGACAGGGGCCAGCACCGGCTACACCTTC.

The chain carries TRBV5-4 and TRBJ1-3, with D perhaps matching TRBD1 (6 bases). The germline gives CDR1 SGHNT, CDR2 YYREEE (reference sequence). Trimming left V 1 base short and J 2 bases short, with 7 bases between. The CDR3 has 14 residues. This CDR3 reads CASSLTGPGNTIYF. Here the CDR3 DNA reads TGTGCCAGCAGCTTGACAGGGCCTGGAAACACCATATATTTT.

The gene calls are TRBV5-1 and TRBJ2-7, with TRBD2 as a possible D gene (5 bases). V was shortened by 0 bases and J by 0 bases, with 10 bases between the two germline ends. Germline assignment: CDR1 SGHRS and CDR2 YFSETQ. The CDR3 runs 15 residues. As DNA, the CDR3 is TGCGCCAGCAGCTTGGAACCGGGGAACTCCTACGAGCAGTACTTC. This encodes CASSLEPGNSYEQYF. The full variable domain, completed using reference TRBV5-1 and TRBJ2-7, is KAGVTQTPRYLIKTRGQQVTLSCSPISGHRSVSWYQQTPGQGLQFLFEYFSETQRNKGNFPGRFSGRQFSNSRSEMNVSTLELGDSALYLCASSLEPGNSYEQYFGPGTRLTVT.

This clone was observed many times. The chain is built from TRBV12-3 or TRBV12-4 and TRBJ2-1; no clear D. The CDR3 runs to 12 residues. The V gene lost 2 bases and the J gene lost 10 bases, with 9 bases spanning the gap. The CDR3: CASSLFTAEQFF. The CDR3 region has the DNA TGTGCCAGCAGTTTATTTACTGCCGAGCAGTTCTTC.

J is TRBJ1-1 and V is TRBV7-3, with D tentatively TRBD1 (5 bases). V lost 4 bases and J 4 bases, leaving 10 bases between the germline ends. The CDR3 is 13 amino acids. CDR1 is SGHTA, CDR2 FQGTGA, per germline. The CDR3 coding sequence is TGTGCCAGCAGCTCTCCAGGGCGCACTGAAGCTTTCTTT. Translated: CASSSPGRTEAFF.

This clone appeared once. The V and J genes are TRBV5-1 and TRBJ2-7, with TRBD2 matching over 7 bases. Germline CDR1 is SGHRS and CDR2 is YFSETQ. This CDR3 comprises 15 residues. Trimming at V came to 0 bases and at J to 3 bases, leaving 6 bases not matched to a gene. The CDR3 DNA sequence: TGCGCCAGCAGCTTGGAGGTCCGGGAGGACTACGAGCAGTACTTC. This sequence encodes CASSLEVREDYEQYF.

The rearrangement joins TRBV5-4 to TRBJ2-7; 9 nucleotides align to TRBD1. This CDR3 has 16 residues. With V trimmed by 4 bases and J by 3 bases, 11 bases remained unmatched. The germline CDR1 and CDR2 sequences are SGHNT and YYREEE (reference sequence). The CDR3 spells CASSIQGARILYEQYF. DNA for the CDR3: TGTGCCAGCAGCATACAGGGGGCCCGGATCCTCTACGAGCAGTACTTC. The entire variable domain, with the rest obtained from reference TRBV5-4 and TRBJ2-7, is as follows: ETGVTQSPTHLIKTRGQQVTLRCSSQSGHNTVSWYQQALGQGPQFIFQYYREEENGRGNFPPRFSGLQFPNYSSELNVNALELDDSALYLCASSIQGARILYEQYFGPGTRLTVT.